The entry below describes one TCR beta chain. Its antigen is not identified. This entry belongs to a study of cytomegalovirus exposure and HLA in healthy donors. Overall study results and limits: Rare TCR sequences predominated, though certain public TCRs were found in many donors.

J lost 7 bases, V lost 4 bases, and 6 bases had no gene match. The CDR3 length is 14 residues. Germline V gene lookup returns CDR1 SGHRS and CDR2 YFSETQ. The PCR had 60 Vbeta and 13 Jbeta primers. TCRdb's copy holds only in-frame clones and misses some; the assay was immunoSEQ multiplex PCR. The sample lists 170,000 or so clones, over 80% seen once, with 1.6% in the top ten. All the people who gave samples were healthy bone marrow donors. The TCR sequence derives from a man aged 50 to 60 in good health and CMV-seronegative. V is TRBV5-1 and J is TRBJ2-1; 9 positions agree with TRBD1. The sample was PBMCs. CDR3: CASSAGQGVNEQFF. The CDR3 bases are TGCGCCAGCAGCGCGGGACAGGGTGTGAATGAGCAGTTCTTC.